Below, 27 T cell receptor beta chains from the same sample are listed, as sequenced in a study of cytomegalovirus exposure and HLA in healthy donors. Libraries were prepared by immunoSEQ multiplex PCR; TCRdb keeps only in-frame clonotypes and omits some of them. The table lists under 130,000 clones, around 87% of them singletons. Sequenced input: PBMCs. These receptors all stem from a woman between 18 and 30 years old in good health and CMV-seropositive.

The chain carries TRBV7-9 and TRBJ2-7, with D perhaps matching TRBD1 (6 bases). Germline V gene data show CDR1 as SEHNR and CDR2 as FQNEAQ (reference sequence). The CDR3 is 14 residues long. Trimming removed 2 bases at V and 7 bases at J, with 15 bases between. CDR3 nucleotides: TGTGCCAGCAGCTTATTGGGACAACCCGAAGAGCAGTACTTC. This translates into CASSLLGQPEEQYF.

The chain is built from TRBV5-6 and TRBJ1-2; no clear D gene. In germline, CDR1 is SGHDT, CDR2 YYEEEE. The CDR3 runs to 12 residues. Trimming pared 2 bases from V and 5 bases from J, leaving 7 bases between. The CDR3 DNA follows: TGTGCCAGCAGCTTATCGGGTTATGGCTACACCTTC. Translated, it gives CASSLSGYGYTF.

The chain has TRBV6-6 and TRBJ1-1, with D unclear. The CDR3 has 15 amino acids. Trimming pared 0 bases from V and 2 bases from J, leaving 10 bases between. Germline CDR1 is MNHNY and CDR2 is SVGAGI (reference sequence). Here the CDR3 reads CASSYSMGSNTEAFF. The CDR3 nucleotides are TGTGCCAGCAGTTACTCTATGGGGAGCAACACTGAAGCTTTCTTT.

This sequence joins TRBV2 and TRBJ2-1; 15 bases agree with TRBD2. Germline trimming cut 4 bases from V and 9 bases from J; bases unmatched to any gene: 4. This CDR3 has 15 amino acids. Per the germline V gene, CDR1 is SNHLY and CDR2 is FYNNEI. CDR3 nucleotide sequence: TGTGCCAGCAGTGTCGGACTAGCGGGGGGGCGTGAGCAGTTCTTC. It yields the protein CASSVGLAGGREQFF.

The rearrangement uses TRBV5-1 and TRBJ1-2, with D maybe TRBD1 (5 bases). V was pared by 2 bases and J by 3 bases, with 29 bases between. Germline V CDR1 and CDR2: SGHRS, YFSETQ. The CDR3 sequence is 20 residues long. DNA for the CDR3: TGCGCCAGCAGCTTACCCGGCGGGGGTCATTCGGGGCACAAGGACTATGGCTACACCTTC. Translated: CASSLPGGGHSGHKDYGYTF.

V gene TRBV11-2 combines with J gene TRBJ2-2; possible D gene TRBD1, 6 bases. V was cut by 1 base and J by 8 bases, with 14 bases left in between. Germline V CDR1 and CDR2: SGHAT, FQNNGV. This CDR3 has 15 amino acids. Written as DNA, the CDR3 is TGTGCCAGCAGCTTAGGGACAGAAGTCCGGGGGGAGCTGTTTTTT. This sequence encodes CASSLGTEVRGELFF.

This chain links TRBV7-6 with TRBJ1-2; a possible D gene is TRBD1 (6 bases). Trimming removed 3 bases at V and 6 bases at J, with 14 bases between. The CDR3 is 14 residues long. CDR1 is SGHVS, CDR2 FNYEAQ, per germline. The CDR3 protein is CASSFRGRADGYTF. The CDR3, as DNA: TGTGCCAGCAGCTTCAGGGGAAGGGCGGATGGCTACACCTTC.

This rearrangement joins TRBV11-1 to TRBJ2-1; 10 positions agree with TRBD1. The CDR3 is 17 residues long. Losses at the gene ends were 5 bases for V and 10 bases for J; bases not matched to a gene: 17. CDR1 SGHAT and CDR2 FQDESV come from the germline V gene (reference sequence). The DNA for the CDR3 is TGTGCCAGCAGCAGGACCAGGGACAGGGGAAAGTTACGCGAGCAGTTCTTC. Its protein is CASSRTRDRGKLREQFF.

The CDR3 loop reads CASSLGQDLAGYTF. The CDR3 DNA sequence: TGTGCCAGCAGCCTAGGACAGGACTTGGCGGGCTACACCTTC. V is TRBV5-5 and J is TRBJ1-2, with 7 nucleotides matching TRBD1. V dropped 4 bases and J dropped 8; count of bases not matched to a gene: 11. CDR1 and CDR2 from the germline V gene are SGHKS and YYEKEE (reference sequence). The CDR3 covers 14 residues.

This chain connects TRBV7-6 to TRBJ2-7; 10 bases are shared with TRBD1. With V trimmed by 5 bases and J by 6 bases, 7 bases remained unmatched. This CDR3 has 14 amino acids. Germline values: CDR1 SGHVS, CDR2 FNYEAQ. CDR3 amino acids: CASSLGQGGSEQYF. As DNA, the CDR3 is TGTGCCAGCAGCCTCGGACAGGGGGGGTCCGAGCAGTACTTC.

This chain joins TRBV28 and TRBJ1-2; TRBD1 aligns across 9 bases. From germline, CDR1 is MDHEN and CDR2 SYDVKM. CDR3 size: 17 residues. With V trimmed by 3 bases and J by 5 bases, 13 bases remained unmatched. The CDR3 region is CASSLLLPGTGRYGYTF. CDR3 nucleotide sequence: TGTGCCAGCAGTTTGCTTCTACCCGGGACAGGGAGATATGGCTACACCTTC.

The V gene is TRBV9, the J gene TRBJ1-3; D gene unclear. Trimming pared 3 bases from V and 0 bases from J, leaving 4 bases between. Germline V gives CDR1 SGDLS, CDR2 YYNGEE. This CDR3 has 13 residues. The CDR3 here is CASSANSGNTIYF. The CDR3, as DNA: TGTGCCAGCAGCGCTAACTCTGGAAACACCATATATTTT.

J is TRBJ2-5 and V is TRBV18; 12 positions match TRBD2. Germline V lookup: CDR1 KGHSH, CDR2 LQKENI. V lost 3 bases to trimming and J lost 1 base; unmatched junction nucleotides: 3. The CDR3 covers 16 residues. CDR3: CASSPRTSGAQETQYF. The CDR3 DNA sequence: TGTGCCAGCTCACCCCGGACTAGCGGGGCCCAAGAGACCCAGTACTTC. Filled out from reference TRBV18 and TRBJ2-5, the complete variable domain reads NAGVMQNPRHLVRRRGQEARLRCSPMKGHSHVYWYRQLPEEGLKFMVYLQKENIIDESGMPKERFSAEFPKEGPSILRIQQVVRGDSAAYFCASSPRTSGAQETQYFGPGTRLLVL.

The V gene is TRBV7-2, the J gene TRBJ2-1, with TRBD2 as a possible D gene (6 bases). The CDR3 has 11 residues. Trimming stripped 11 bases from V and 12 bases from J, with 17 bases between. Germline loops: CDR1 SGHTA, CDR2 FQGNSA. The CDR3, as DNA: TGTGCCCGCCCGAGGGAGGTCGGGCAGTTCTTC. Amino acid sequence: CARPREVGQFF. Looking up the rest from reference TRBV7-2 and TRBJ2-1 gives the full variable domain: GAGVSQSPSNKVTEKGKDVELRCDPISGHTALYWYRQSLGQGLEFLIYFQGNSAPDKSGLPSDRFSAERTGGSVSTLTIQRTQQEDSAVYLCARPREVGQFFGPGTRLTVL.

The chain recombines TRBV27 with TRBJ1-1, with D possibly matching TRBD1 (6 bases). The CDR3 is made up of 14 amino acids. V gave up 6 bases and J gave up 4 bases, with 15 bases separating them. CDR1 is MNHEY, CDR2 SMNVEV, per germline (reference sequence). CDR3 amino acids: CASSREARGTEAFF. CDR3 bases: TGTGCCAGCAGCCGTGAGGCCAGGGGCACTGAAGCTTTCTTT.

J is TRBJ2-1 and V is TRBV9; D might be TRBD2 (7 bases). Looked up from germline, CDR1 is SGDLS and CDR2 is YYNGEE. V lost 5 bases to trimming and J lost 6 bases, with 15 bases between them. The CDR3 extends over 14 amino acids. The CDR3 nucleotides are TGTGCCAGCAGTAGGGGGGGTAGATCCAATGAGCAGTTCTTC. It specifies CASSRGGRSNEQFF.

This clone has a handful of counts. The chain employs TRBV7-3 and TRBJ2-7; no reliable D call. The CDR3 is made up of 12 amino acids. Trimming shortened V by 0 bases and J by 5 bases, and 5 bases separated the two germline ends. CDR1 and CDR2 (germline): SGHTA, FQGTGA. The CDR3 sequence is CASSLTGDEQYF. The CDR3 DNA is TGTGCCAGCAGCTTAACCGGAGACGAGCAGTACTTC.

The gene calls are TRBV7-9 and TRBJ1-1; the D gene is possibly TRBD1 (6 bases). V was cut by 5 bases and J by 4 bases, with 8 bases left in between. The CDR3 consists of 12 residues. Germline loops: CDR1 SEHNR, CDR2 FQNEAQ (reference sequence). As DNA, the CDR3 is TGTGCCAGCAGCCCGGACAGCACTGAAGCTTTCTTT. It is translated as CASSPDSTEAFF.

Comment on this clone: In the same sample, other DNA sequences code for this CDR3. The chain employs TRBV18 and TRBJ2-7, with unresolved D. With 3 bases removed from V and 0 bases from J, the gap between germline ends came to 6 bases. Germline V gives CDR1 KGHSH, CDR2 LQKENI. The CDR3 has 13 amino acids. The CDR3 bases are TGTGCCAGCTCACCGCCGAGCTCCTACGAGCAGTACTTC. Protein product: CASSPPSSYEQYF.

The CDR3 DNA is TGTGCCAGCAGCTTGTATGGCGGACTAGCAACGTACGAGCAGTACTTC. This sequence encodes CASSLYGGLATYEQYF. This chain connects TRBV5-4 to TRBJ2-7; 8 nucleotides line up with TRBD2. There are 16 residues in the CDR3. From germline, CDR1 is SGHNT and CDR2 YYREEE (reference sequence). The trim removed 1 base at V and 4 bases at J, leaving 10 bases unmatched.

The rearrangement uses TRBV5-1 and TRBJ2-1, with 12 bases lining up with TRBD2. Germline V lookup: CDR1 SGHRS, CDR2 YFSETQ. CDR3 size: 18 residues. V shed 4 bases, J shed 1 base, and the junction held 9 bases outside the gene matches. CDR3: CASSTLTSGGVSYNEQFF. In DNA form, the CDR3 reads TGCGCCAGCAGCACCTTGACTAGCGGGGGTGTATCCTACAATGAGCAGTTCTTC.

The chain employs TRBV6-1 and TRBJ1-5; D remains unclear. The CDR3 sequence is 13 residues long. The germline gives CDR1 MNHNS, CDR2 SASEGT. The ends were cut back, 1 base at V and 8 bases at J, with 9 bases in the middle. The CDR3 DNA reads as TGTGCCAGCAGTGAAGGACAAGTGGAGCCCCAGCATTTT. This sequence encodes CASSEGQVEPQHF.

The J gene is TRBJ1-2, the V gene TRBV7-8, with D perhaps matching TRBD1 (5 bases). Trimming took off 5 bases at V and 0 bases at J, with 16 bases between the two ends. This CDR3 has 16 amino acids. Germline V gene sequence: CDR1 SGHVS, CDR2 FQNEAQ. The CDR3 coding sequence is TGTGCCAGCAGCCCCGGACATGAGTTAGCTAACTATGGCTACACCTTC. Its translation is CASSPGHELANYGYTF.

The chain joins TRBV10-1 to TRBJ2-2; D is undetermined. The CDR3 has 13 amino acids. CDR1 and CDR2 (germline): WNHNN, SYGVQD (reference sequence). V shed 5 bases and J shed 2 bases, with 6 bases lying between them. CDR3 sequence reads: CASSQLNTGELFF. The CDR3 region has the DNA TGCGCCAGCAGTCAACTTAACACCGGGGAGCTGTTTTTT.

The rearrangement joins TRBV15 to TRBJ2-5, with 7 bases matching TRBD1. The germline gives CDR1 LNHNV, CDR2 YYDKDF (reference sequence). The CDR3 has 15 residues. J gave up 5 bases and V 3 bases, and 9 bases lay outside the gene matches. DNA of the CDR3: TGTGCCACCAGCAGCTCTCAGGGGGAGTTGGAGACCCAGTACTTC. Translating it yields CATSSSQGELETQYF.

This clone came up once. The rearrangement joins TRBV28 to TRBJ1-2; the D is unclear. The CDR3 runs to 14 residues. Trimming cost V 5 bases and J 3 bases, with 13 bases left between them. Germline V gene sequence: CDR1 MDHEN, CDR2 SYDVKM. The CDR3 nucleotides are TGTGCCAGCAGTCCCAGTCAGAGGGACTATGGCTACACCTTC. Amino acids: CASSPSQRDYGYTF.

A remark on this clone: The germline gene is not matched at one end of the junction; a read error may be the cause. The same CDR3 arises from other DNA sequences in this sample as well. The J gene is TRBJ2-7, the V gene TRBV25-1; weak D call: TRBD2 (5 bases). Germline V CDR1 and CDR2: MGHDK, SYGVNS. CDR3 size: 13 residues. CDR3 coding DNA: TGTGCCAGCAGTTCCCGGGATCGTTACGAACAGTACTTC. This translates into CASSSRDRYEQYF.